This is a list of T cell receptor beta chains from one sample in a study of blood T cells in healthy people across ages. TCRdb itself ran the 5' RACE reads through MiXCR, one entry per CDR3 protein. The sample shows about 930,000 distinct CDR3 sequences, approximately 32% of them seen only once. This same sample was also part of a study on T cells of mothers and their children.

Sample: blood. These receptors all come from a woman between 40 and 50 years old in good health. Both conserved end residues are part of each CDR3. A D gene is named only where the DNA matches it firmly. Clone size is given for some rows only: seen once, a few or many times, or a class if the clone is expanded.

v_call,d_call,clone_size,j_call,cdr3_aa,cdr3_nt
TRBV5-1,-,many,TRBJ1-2,CASSREGTTNYGYTF,TGCGCCAGCAGCCGGGAGGGGACGACTAACTATGGCTACACCTTC
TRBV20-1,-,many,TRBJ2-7,CSVRGPTYEQYF,TGCAGTGTTAGAGGTCCTACCTACGAGCAGTACTTC
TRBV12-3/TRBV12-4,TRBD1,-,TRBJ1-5,CASSLGGQTSNQPQHF,TGTGCCAGCAGTTTAGGGGGACAGACCAGCAATCAGCCCCAGCATTTT
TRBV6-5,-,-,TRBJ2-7,CASSYSRGFGYEQYF,TGTGCCAGCAGTTACTCGAGAGGGTTTGGGTACGAGCAGTACTTC
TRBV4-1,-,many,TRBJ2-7,CASSHGTAGYEQYF,TGCGCCAGCAGCCACGGGACAGCGGGCTACGAGCAGTACTTC
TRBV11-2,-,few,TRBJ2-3,CASSLGWGRQGDTQYF,TGTGCCAGCAGCTTAGGGTGGGGGCGCCAGGGAGATACGCAGTATTTT
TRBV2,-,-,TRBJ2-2,CASSGDRTDTGELFF,TGTGCCAGCAGCGGCGACAGGACTGACACCGGGGAGCTGTTTTTT
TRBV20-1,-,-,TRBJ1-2,CSVVGDYGYTF,TGCAGTGTGGTAGGGGACTATGGCTACACCTTC
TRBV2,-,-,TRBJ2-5,CASSDRVAETQYF,TGTGCCAGCAGTGACAGGGTTGCGGAGACCCAGTACTTC
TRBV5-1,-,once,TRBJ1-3,CASSLVTAGSTIYF,TGCGCCAGCAGCTTGGTGACTGCGGGAAGCACCATATATTTT
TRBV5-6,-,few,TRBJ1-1,CASSAGFLGAFF,TGTGCCAGCAGCGCCGGGTTTCTCGGGGCTTTCTTT
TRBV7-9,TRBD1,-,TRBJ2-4,CASRPRTGLAKNIQYF,TGTGCCAGCAGACCCAGGACAGGGCTAGCCAAAAACATTCAGTACTTC
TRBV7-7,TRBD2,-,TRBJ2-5,CASSFTSGGAGETQYF,TGTGCTAGCAGCTTCACTAGCGGGGGGGCCGGGGAGACCCAGTACTTC
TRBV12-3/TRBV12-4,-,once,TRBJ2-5,CASSLEWGRFMEQYF,TGTGCCAGCAGTTTAGAGTGGGGGCGATTTATGGAGCAGTACTTC
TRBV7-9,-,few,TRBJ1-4,CASSSTEKLFF,TGTGCCAGCAGCTCCACCGAAAAACTGTTTTTT
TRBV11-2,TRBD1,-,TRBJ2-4,CASSLDRDSLAKNIQYF,TGTGCCAGCAGCTTAGATCGGGACAGCCTAGCCAAAAACATTCAGTACTTC
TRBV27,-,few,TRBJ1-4,CASSLVGPFGATNEKLFF,TGTGCCAGCAGTTTAGTGGGTCCTTTTGGGGCAACTAATGAAAAACTGTTTTTT
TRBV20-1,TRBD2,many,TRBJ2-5,CSASVAGEQRGTQYF,TGCAGTGCTAGTGTAGCGGGGGAGCAGCGGGGGACCCAGTACTTC
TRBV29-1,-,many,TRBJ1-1,CSVVTAEAFF,TGCAGCGTTGTGACAGCTGAAGCTTTCTTT
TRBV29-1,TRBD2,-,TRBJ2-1,CSTAGTSDEQFF,TGCAGCACCGCGGGGACTAGCGATGAGCAGTTCTTC
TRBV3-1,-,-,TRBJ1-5,CASSQDYGTRPQHF,TGTGCCAGCAGCCAAGATTACGGGACTCGGCCCCAGCATTTT
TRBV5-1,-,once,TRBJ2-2,CASSDQGNTGELFF,TGCGCCAGCAGCGATCAGGGAAACACCGGGGAGCTGTTTTTT
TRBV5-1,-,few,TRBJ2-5,CASSLIQGSGKRETQYF,TGCGCCAGCAGCTTGATTCAGGGATCCGGGAAACGGGAGACCCAGTACTTC
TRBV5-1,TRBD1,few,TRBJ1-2,CASSLATPRGQDGHTF,TGCGCCAGCAGCTTGGCTACGCCCCGGGGACAGGATGGCCACACCTTC
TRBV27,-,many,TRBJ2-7,CASSLNTQASFYEQYF,TGTGCCAGCAGTTTGAATACCCAGGCCTCCTTCTACGAGCAGTACTTC
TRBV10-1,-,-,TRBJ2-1,CASSGPGHKVNEQFF,TGCGCCAGCAGTGGGCCGGGACACAAGGTTAATGAGCAGTTCTTC
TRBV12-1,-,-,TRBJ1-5,CASSQSGTRPQHF,TGTGCCAGCAGTCAATCCGGGACAAGGCCCCAGCATTTT
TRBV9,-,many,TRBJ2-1,CASSVEGGTYNEQFF,TGTGCCAGCAGCGTAGAGGGCGGGACCTACAATGAGCAGTTCTTC
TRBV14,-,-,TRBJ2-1,CASSRITGIKSNEQFF,TGTGCCAGCAGCCGTATCACAGGGATTAAAAGCAATGAGCAGTTCTTC
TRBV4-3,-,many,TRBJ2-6,CASSQDPVGGANVLTF,TGCGCCAGCAGCCAAGATCCAGTGGGCGGGGCCAACGTCCTGACTTTC
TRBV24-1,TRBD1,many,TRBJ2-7,CATSASPGQGTYEQYF,TGTGCCACCAGCGCCTCTCCGGGACAGGGGACCTACGAGCAGTACTTC
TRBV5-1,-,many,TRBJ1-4,CASSLGPQGTNNEKLFF,TGCGCCAGCAGCTTGGGGCCGCAAGGCACAAACAATGAAAAACTGTTTTTT